This T cell receptor beta chain comes out of a study of identical twins. This clonotype was observed many times. The antigen is unknown. MiXCR, run by TCRdb on the 5' RACE reads, gives a single entry per CDR3 protein. The data show around 510,000 distinct CDR3 sequences, approximately 15% seen once. Regarding the study as a whole: Out-of-frame alpha sequences shared between twins exhibited an excess of low generation probability.

Germline V lookup: CDR1 DFQATT, CDR2 SNEGSKA (reference sequence). The CDR3 has 12 residues. Trimming cost V 2 bases and J 6 bases, with 11 bases left between them. The sample was also reused in another study, on yellow fever vaccine responses in identical twins.

The receptor comes from a woman between 18 and 29 years old in good health. The sequencing sample was made of CD4+ T cells sorted from blood. This chain joins TRBV20-1 and TRBJ2-7, with D uncertain. The CDR3 sequence: CSARKDLSEQYF. Written as DNA, the CDR3 is TGCAGTGCTAGAAAAGACTTATCCGAGCAGTACTTC.